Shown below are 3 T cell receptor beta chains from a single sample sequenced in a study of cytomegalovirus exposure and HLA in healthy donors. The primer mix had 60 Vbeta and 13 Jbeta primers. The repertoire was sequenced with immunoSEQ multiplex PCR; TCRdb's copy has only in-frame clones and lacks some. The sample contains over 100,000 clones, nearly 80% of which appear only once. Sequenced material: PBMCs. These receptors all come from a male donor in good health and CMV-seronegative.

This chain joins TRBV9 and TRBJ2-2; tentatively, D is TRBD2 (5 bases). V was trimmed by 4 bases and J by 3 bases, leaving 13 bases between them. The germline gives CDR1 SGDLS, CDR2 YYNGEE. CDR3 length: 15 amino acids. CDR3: CASSPSGSHTGELFF. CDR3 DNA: TGTGCCAGCAGCCCCTCGGGGTCGCACACCGGGGAGCTGTTTTTT.

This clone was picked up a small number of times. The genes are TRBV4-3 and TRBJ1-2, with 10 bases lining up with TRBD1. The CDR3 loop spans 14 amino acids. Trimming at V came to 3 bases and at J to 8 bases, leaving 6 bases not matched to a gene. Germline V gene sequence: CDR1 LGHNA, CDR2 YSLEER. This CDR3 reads CASSHRQGAWGYTF. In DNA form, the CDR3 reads TGCGCCAGCAGCCATCGACAGGGGGCCTGGGGCTACACCTTC.

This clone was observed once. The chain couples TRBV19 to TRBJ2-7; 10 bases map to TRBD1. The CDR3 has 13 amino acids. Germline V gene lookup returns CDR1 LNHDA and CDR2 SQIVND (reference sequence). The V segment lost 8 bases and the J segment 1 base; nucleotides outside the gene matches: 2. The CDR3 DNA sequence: TGTGCCAGTGGGGACAGGGGATCCTACGAGCAGTACTTC. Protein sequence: CASGDRGSYEQYF.